One and the same sample provided the 16 T cell receptor beta chains below, sequenced in a study of tumour-infiltrating T cells in Burkitt lymphoma. Using immunoSEQ multiplex PCR, the repertoire was profiled, and TCRdb retains in-frame clones only, with some absent. Among about 3,700 clones listed, 14% were seen once. Sequencing used tumor tissue. The receptors derive from a human donor with Burkitt lymphoma.

This clone was picked up a small number of times. The chain employs TRBV14 and TRBJ2-1; maybe TRBD2 (5 bases). CDR3 length: 13 residues. The V end lost 5 bases, the J end lost 7 bases, and 12 bases lay between the germline ends. Germline V gene lookup returns CDR1 SGHDN and CDR2 FVKESK. The CDR3 DNA is TGTGCCAGCAGCGGATATGGACTTAATGAGCAGTTCTTC. Translation gives CASSGYGLNEQFF.

This clone was counted a few times. J is TRBJ2-3 and V is TRBV5-1, with 8 nucleotides matching TRBD1. The V gene's germline CDR1 is SGHRS and CDR2 YFSETQ. This CDR3 spans 15 amino acids. Losses at the gene ends were 2 bases for V and 5 bases for J; bases not matched to a gene: 7. The CDR3 is CASSFETGVIDTQYF. DNA for the CDR3: TGCGCCAGCAGCTTCGAGACAGGGGTTATAGATACGCAGTATTTT.

A few counts support this clone. V and J are TRBV19 and TRBJ2-1; D tentatively reads TRBD1 or TRBD2 (5 bases each). Germline CDR1 reads LNHDA; CDR2 reads SQIVND (reference sequence). The CDR3 covers 17 residues. Trimming removed 4 bases from V and 7 bases from J, with 23 bases in between. DNA for the CDR3: TGTGCCAGTAGTACGTCCGGGACCACGGCCCGATTGAATGAGCAGTTCTTC. Translation gives CASSTSGTTARLNEQFF.

This chain joins TRBV19 and TRBJ1-5, with a tentative D call TRBD1 (5 bases). Germline V gene sequence: CDR1 LNHDA, CDR2 SQIVND (reference sequence). This CDR3 contains 14 residues. The V gene lost 7 bases and the J gene lost 1 base, with 11 bases spanning the gap. The CDR3 is CASTRRESNQPQHF. The CDR3 DNA is TGTGCCAGTACCCGCAGGGAGAGCAATCAGCCCCAGCATTTT.

Only a few counts were recorded for this clone. The rearrangement links TRBV19 to TRBJ1-5; D gene ambiguous. The V gene lost 3 bases and the J gene lost 0 bases, with 9 bases spanning the gap. The CDR3 loop spans 15 amino acids. Germline V CDR1 and CDR2: LNHDA, SQIVND (reference sequence). The CDR3 sequence is CASSMGYNSNQPQHF. The CDR3 bases are TGTGCCAGTAGTATGGGGTACAATAGCAATCAGCCCCAGCATTTT.

This clone was observed a few times. The chain combines TRBV13 with TRBJ1-5, with unresolved D. The CDR3 runs 15 residues. V lost 0 bases and J lost 4, with 10 bases in between. The V gene's germline CDR1 is PRHDT and CDR2 FYEKMQ (reference sequence). CDR3 coding DNA: TGTGCCAGCAGCTTAGGGGTGGGAGGGAATCAGCCCCAGCATTTT. Translation: CASSLGVGGNQPQHF. The full variable domain, completed using reference TRBV13 and TRBJ1-5, is AAGVIQSPRHLIKEKRETATLKCYPIPRHDTVYWYQQGPGQDPQFLISFYEKMQSDKGSIPDRFSAQQFSDYHSELNMSSLELGDSALYFCASSLGVGGNQPQHFGDGTRLSIL.

This clone was observed a few times. CDR3 in DNA: TGTGCCAGCAGTGAATCGATGGCACTGAAAGCTTTCTTT. Its protein product is CASSESMALKAFF. The chain joins TRBV25-1 to TRBJ1-1, with D unresolved. This CDR3 has 13 amino acids. Trimming removed 1 base at V and 9 bases at J, with 12 bases between. In germline, CDR1 is MGHDK, CDR2 SYGVNS. The full variable domain, in which reference TRBV25-1 and TRBJ1-1 provide the parts outside the CDR3, is EADIYQTPRYLVIGTGKKITLECSQTMGHDKMYWYQQDPGMELHLIHYSYGVNSTEKGDLSSESTVSRIRTEHFPLTLESARPSHTSQYLCASSESMALKAFFGQGTRLTVV.

This clone was picked up a small number of times. The V and J genes are TRBV5-1 and TRBJ1-2, with 10 bases matching TRBD1. This CDR3 is 16 amino acids long. In germline, CDR1 is SGHRS, CDR2 YFSETQ. Trimming took 5 bases from V and 6 from J; bases not matched to a gene: 13. The CDR3 is CASSSTSGQGTNGYTF. The CDR3, as DNA: TGCGCCAGCAGTTCGACCTCGGGACAGGGGACGAATGGCTACACCTTC. Full variable domain (rest looked up from reference TRBV5-1 and TRBJ1-2): KAGVTQTPRYLIKTRGQQVTLSCSPISGHRSVSWYQQTPGQGLQFLFEYFSETQRNKGNFPGRFSGRQFSNSRSEMNVSTLELGDSALYLCASSSTSGQGTNGYTFGSGTRLTVV.

J is TRBJ2-7 and V is TRBV6-1, with D possibly matching TRBD1 (7 bases). V lost 5 bases to trimming and J lost 7 bases, with 21 bases between them. The length of the CDR3 is 15 residues. The germline V gene has CDR1 MNHNS and CDR2 SASEGT. The CDR3 is CASSRRGGQAREQYF. In nucleotides, the CDR3 is TGTGCCAGCAGTAGGAGGGGCGGACAGGCGAGGGAGCAGTACTTC.

This clone was picked up a small number of times. The chain joins TRBV7-9 to TRBJ2-2, with D perhaps TRBD1 or TRBD2 (5 bases each). V lost 2 bases and J lost 0, with 13 bases in between. Germline CDR1 reads SEHNR; CDR2 reads FQNEAQ (reference sequence). This CDR3 has 17 residues. CDR3 region: CASSLFRGRANTGELFF. As DNA, the CDR3 is TGTGCCAGCAGCTTATTTCGGGGCAGGGCGAACACCGGGGAGCTGTTTTTT.

This clone appeared a few times. One end of the junction does not line up with germline, which may come from a read error. The J gene is TRBJ1-5, the V gene TRBV19, with D unclear. The CDR3 contains 15 residues. CDR1 LNHDA and CDR2 SQIVND come from the germline V gene (reference sequence). Here the CDR3 reads CASSLEGLGNQPQHF. The CDR3 DNA reads TGTGCCAGTAGTCTAGAAGGGCTCGGCAATCAGCCCCAGCATTTT.

The sample holds a few counts of this clone. The chain links TRBV19 to TRBJ1-1; D not certain. The V gene's germline CDR1 is LNHDA and CDR2 SQIVND (reference sequence). The CDR3 is 13 residues long. V lost 3 bases and J 4 bases, leaving 9 bases between the germline ends. The CDR3 reads CASSISRGTEAFF. In DNA, the CDR3 is TGTGCCAGTAGTATTAGTCGGGGCACTGAAGCTTTCTTT.

The V gene is TRBV21-1, the J gene TRBJ2-5; the table's TRBD2 call for D was not verified on the DNA. TRBV21-1 is designated a pseudogene. This CDR3 contains 11 residues. The chain's CDR3 is CASTLQETQYF. DNA for the CDR3: TGTGCCAGCACCTTACAAGAGACCCAGTACTTC.

The V gene is TRBV5-1, the J gene TRBJ1-2; D gene unclear. This CDR3 has 14 residues. Per the germline V gene, CDR1 is SGHRS and CDR2 is YFSETQ. Trimming removed 4 bases from V and 0 bases from J, with 10 bases in between. The CDR3 sequence: CASSPDVANYGYTF. The CDR3 nucleotides read TGCGCCAGCAGCCCGGACGTAGCTAACTATGGCTACACCTTC.

The chain recombines TRBV9 with TRBJ1-6; 8 bases agree with TRBD1. The trim removed 3 bases at V and 10 bases at J, leaving 12 bases unmatched. CDR3 length: 16 amino acids. Germline V gene lookup returns CDR1 SGDLS and CDR2 YYNGEE. The CDR3 spells CASSGQGNRLSSPLHF. DNA of the CDR3: TGTGCCAGCAGCGGACAGGGGAATAGACTAAGCTCACCCCTCCACTTT.

The V call is TRBV6-5, the J call TRBJ1-3, with 8 nucleotides matching TRBD1. Per the germline V gene, CDR1 is MNHEY and CDR2 is SVGAGI. The V gene end was trimmed by 2 bases and the J gene end by 0 bases; junction bases not matched to a gene: 0. This CDR3 has 15 residues. CDR3 DNA: TGTGCCAGCAGTTACGGGACAGGCTCTGGAAACACCATATATTTT. It codes for CASSYGTGSGNTIYF.